A selection of T cell receptor beta chains follows, all from one sample in a study of beta chain features in type 1 diabetes. Using immunoSEQ multiplex PCR, the repertoire was profiled, and TCRdb retains in-frame clones only, with some absent. In the table there are 160,000 or so clones, roughly 59% of which are singletons. The material sequenced was naive CD4+ T cells from blood. The receptors were sampled from a man aged 25 to 45 with type 1 diabetes. The CDR3 runs from the conserved cysteine through the conserved F or W. Fields, in order: D gene, V gene, J gene, CDR3 protein. The D gene is left open where the match is weak.

D: .; V: TRBV5-1; J: TRBJ2-5; CDR3: CASSNYPGKETQYF
D: .; V: TRBV30; J: TRBJ1-3; CDR3: CAWSVQVWYISGNTIYF
D: .; V: TRBV5-1; J: TRBJ1-1; CDR3: CASSFSTENTEAFF
D: .; V: TRBV9; J: TRBJ2-3; CDR3: CASSVVLTGRDTQYF
D: .; V: TRBV14; J: TRBJ1-6; CDR3: CASSQDQGQFSPLHF
D: TRBD2; V: TRBV29-1; J: TRBJ2-3; CDR3: CSAPVVAGVGADTQYF
D: TRBD2; V: TRBV7-2; J: TRBJ2-5; CDR3: CASSRGTSGGQETQYF
D: TRBD1; V: TRBV15; J: TRBJ1-2; CDR3: CATSRGDSYGYTF
D: .; V: TRBV28; J: TRBJ2-3; CDR3: CASSLVLPGRVQYF
D: .; V: TRBV20-1; J: TRBJ2-3; CDR3: CSASSTDTQYF
D: .; V: TRBV29-1; J: TRBJ2-1; CDR3: CSVKEGVSSYNEQFF
D: .; V: TRBV11-2; J: TRBJ2-6; CDR3: CASRNSGANVLTF
D: .; V: TRBV2; J: TRBJ1-6; CDR3: CASRVAGADNSPLHF
D: .; V: TRBV9; J: TRBJ2-1; CDR3: CASSVAGVNEQFF
D: .; V: TRBV18; J: TRBJ2-5; CDR3: CASSMYQETQYF
D: TRBD1; V: TRBV7-2; J: TRBJ2-7; CDR3: CASSLAPGGTYEQYF
D: .; V: TRBV7-9; J: TRBJ2-5; CDR3: CASSLQNIQETQYF
D: .; V: TRBV4-1; J: TRBJ2-5; CDR3: CASSRGVGETQYF
D: TRBD1; V: TRBV4-3; J: TRBJ1-1; CDR3: CASSQGQGVNTEAFF
D: TRBD2; V: TRBV19; J: TRBJ2-5; CDR3: CASSIQRGARETQYF
D: .; V: TRBV7-9; J: TRBJ1-4; CDR3: CASSLIMDPQEEKLFF
D: TRBD2; V: TRBV7-8; J: TRBJ2-5; CDR3: CATRGRGWSETQYF
D: TRBD2; V: TRBV30; J: TRBJ2-3; CDR3: CAWSVRGSGGTDTQYF
D: .; V: TRBV2; J: TRBJ2-5; CDR3: CASRSEETQYF
D: .; V: TRBV6-6; J: TRBJ1-5; CDR3: CASSYGSGSNQPQHF
D: .; V: TRBV7-9; J: TRBJ2-3; CDR3: CASSQLGSTDTQYF
D: .; V: TRBV6-5; J: TRBJ1-2; CDR3: CASSYTGQSYGYTF
D: .; V: TRBV23-1; J: TRBJ1-3; CDR3: CASSLQPGNTIYF
D: TRBD1; V: TRBV4-1; J: TRBJ1-1; CDR3: CASSHPRAGGEDTEAFF
D: .; V: TRBV5-4; J: TRBJ2-3; CDR3: CASSFLQTTDTQYF
D: .; V: TRBV14; J: TRBJ1-2; CDR3: CASSQGRVDGYTF
D: .; V: TRBV7-2; J: TRBJ1-1; CDR3: CASSFPGVNTEAFF
D: .; V: TRBV30; J: TRBJ1-5; CDR3: CAWSVTDQPQHF
D: TRBD1; V: TRBV10-3; J: TRBJ1-2; CDR3: CAISDLQTGQGYTF
D: .; V: TRBV29-1; J: TRBJ1-1; CDR3: CSVEAGDGIYTEAFF
D: .; V: TRBV7-2; J: TRBJ2-1; CDR3: CASRPGTYNEQFF
D: .; V: TRBV30; J: TRBJ1-5; CDR3: CAWSESADQPQHF
D: TRBD2; V: TRBV27; J: TRBJ2-1; CDR3: CASRSSGGLYNEQFF
D: .; V: TRBV7-2; J: TRBJ2-3; CDR3: CASTPSGTAFTDTQYF
D: .; V: TRBV29-1; J: TRBJ1-3; CDR3: CSVARDGNTIYF
D: .; V: TRBV5-1; J: TRBJ2-7; CDR3: CASSSDGSYEQYF
D: .; V: TRBV7-8; J: TRBJ2-1; CDR3: CASSLAPWSSYNEQFF
D: .; V: TRBV7-2; J: TRBJ2-3; CDR3: CASSLGATDTQYF
D: TRBD1; V: TRBV7-9; J: TRBJ2-5; CDR3: CASDLDRAAETQYF
D: TRBD2; V: TRBV7-2; J: TRBJ2-3; CDR3: CASSSSGQGTDTQYF
D: .; V: TRBV15; J: TRBJ2-4; CDR3: CATSRDMVASGIQYF
D: .; V: TRBV7-9; J: TRBJ2-3; CDR3: CASSSSRGTSTDTQYF
D: .; V: TRBV14; J: TRBJ2-1; CDR3: CASSLWNEQFF
D: .; V: TRBV7-2; J: TRBJ2-1; CDR3: CASTPGQGFYNEQFF
D: TRBD1; V: TRBV11-2; J: TRBJ2-2; CDR3: CASRGQGAAGELFF
D: .; V: TRBV14; J: TRBJ2-7; CDR3: CASSQVRTDSYEQYF
D: .; V: TRBV9; J: TRBJ1-1; CDR3: CASSSSLTEAFF
D: .; V: TRBV5-1; J: TRBJ1-6; CDR3: CASSLEGRDSPLHF
D: .; V: TRBV2; J: TRBJ1-4; CDR3: CASRIPATNEKLFF